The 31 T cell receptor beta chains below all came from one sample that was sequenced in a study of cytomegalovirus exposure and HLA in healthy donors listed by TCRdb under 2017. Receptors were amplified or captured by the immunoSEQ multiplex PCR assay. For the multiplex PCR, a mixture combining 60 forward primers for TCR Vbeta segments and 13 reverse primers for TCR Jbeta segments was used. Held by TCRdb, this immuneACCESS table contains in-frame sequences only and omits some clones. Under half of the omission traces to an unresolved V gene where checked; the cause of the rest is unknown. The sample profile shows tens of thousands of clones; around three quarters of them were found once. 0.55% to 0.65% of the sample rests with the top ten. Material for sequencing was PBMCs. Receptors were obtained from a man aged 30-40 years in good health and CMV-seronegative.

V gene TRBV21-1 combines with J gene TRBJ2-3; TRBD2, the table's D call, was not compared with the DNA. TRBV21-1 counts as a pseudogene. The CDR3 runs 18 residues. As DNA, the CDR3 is TGTGCCAGCAGCAAAGCGCGGGGACTAGCGGTGAGCACAGATACGCAGTATTTT. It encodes CASSKARGLAVSTDTQYF.

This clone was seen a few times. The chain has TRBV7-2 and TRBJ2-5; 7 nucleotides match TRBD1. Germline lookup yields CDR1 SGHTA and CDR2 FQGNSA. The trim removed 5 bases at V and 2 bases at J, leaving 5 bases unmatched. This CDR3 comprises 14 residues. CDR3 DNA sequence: TGTGCCAGCAGCCGGGACAGCCTTCAAGAGACCCAGTACTTC. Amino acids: CASSRDSLQETQYF. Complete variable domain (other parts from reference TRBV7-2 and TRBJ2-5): GAGVSQSPSNKVTEKGKDVELRCDPISGHTALYWYRQSLGQGLEFLIYFQGNSAPDKSGLPSDRFSAERTGGSVSTLTIQRTQQEDSAVYLCASSRDSLQETQYFGPGTRLLVL.

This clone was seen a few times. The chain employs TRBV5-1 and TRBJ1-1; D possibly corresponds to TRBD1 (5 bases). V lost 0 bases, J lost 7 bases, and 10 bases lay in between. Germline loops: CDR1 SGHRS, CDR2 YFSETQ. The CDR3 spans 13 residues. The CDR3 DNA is TGCGCCAGCAGCTTGGCCAAGCAGGGTGAAGCTTTCTTT. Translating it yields CASSLAKQGEAFF.

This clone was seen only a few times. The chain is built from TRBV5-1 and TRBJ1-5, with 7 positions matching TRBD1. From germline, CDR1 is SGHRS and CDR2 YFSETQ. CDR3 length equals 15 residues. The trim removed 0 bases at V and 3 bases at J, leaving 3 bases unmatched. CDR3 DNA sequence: TGCGCCAGCAGCTTGGAGGGGGCCCACAATCAGCCCCAGCATTTT. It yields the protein CASSLEGAHNQPQHF.

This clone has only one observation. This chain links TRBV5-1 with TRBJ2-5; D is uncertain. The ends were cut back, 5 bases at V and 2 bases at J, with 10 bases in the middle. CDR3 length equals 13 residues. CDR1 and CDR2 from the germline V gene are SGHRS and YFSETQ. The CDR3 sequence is CASSLQSQETQYF. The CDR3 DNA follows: TGCGCCAGCAGTTTACAGTCTCAAGAGACCCAGTACTTC.

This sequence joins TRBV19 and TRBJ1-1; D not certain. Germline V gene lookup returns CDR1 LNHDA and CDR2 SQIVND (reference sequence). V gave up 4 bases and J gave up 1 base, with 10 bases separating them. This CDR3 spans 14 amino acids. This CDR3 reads CASSRMGGNTEAFF. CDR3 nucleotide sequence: TGTGCCAGTAGTAGGATGGGAGGGAACACTGAAGCTTTCTTT.

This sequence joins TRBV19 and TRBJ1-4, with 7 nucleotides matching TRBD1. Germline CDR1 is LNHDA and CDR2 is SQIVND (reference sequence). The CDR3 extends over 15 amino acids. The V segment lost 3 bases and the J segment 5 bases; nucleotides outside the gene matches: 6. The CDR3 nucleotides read TGTGCCAGTAGTATGGGGGACAGATCCAATGAAAAACTGTTTTTT. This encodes CASSMGDRSNEKLFF. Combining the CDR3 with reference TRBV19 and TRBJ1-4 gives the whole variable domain DGGITQSPKYLFRKEGQNVTLSCEQNLNHDAMYWYRQDPGQGLRLIYYSQIVNDFQKGDIAEGYSVSREKKESFPLTVTSAQKNPTAFYLCASSMGDRSNEKLFFGSGTQLSVL.

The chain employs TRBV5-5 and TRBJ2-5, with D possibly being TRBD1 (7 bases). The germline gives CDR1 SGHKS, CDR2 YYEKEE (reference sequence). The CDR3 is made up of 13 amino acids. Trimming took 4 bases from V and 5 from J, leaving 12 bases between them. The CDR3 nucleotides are TGTGCCAGCAGCCCACCAGGGGGGGAGACCCAGTACTTC. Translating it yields CASSPPGGETQYF.

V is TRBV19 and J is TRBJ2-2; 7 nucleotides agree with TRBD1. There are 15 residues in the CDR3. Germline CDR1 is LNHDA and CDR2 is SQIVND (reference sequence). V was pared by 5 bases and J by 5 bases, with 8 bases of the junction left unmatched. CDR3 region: CASSRQGDVTGELFF. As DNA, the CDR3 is TGTGCCAGTAGTCGGCAGGGGGATGTGACCGGGGAGCTGTTTTTT.

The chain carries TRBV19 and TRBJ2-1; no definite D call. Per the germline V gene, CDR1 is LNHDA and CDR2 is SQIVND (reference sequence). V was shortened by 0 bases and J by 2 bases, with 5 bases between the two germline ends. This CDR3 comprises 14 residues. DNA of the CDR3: TGTGCCAGTAGTATAGAGATAGCCTACAATGAGCAGTTCTTC. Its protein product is CASSIEIAYNEQFF.

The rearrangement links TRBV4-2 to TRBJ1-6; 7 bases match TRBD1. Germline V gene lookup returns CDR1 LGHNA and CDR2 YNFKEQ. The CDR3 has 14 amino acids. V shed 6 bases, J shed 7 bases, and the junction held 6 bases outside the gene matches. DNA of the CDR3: TGTGCCAGCAGACTCGGGACAGTCAATTCACCCCTCCACTTT. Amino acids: CASRLGTVNSPLHF.

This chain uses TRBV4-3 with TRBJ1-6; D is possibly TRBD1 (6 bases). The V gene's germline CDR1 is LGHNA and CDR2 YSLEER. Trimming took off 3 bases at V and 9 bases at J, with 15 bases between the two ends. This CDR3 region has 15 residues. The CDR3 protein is CASSQDDRSFSPLHF. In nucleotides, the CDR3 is TGCGCCAGCAGCCAGGACGACAGGTCGTTTTCACCCCTCCACTTT.

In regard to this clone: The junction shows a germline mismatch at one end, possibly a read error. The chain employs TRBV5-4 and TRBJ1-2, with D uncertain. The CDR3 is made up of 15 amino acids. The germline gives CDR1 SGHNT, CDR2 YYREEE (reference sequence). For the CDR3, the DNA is TGTGCCAGCAGCTTAGATAGATCGGCCAACTATGGCTACCCCTTC. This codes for CASSLDRSANYGYPF.

CDR3 region: CAEGRAGLYEQYV. CDR3 in DNA: TGTGCCGAAGGTAGGGCTGGACTTTACGAGCAGTACGTC. This chain connects TRBV19 to TRBJ2-7; tentative D call: TRBD2 (5 bases). Germline V CDR1 and CDR2: LNHDA, SQIVND (reference sequence). The CDR3 sequence is 13 residues long. V lost 11 bases and J lost 4, with 18 bases in between.

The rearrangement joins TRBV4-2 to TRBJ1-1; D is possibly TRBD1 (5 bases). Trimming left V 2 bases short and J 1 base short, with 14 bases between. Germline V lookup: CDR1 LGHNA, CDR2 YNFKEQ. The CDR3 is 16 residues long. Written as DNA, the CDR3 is TGTGCCAGCAGCCAAAGACCAGACAGATGGAACACTGAAGCTTTCTTT. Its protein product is CASSQRPDRWNTEAFF.

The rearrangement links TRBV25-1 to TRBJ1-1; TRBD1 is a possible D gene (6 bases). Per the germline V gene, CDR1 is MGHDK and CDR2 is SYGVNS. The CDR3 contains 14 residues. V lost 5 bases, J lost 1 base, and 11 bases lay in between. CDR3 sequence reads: CASSPHRANTEAFF. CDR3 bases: TGTGCCAGCAGTCCTCACAGGGCGAACACTGAAGCTTTCTTT. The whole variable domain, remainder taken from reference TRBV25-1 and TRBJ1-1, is EADIYQTPRYLVIGTGKKITLECSQTMGHDKMYWYQQDPGMELHLIHYSYGVNSTEKGDLSSESTVSRIRTEHFPLTLESARPSHTSQYLCASSPHRANTEAFFGQGTRLTVV.

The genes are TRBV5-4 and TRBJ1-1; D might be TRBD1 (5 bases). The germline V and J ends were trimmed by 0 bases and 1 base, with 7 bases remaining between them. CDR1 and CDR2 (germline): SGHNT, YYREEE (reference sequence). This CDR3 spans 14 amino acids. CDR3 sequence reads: CASSLGGTNTEAFF. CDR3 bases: TGTGCCAGCAGCTTGGGCGGGACGAACACTGAAGCTTTCTTT.

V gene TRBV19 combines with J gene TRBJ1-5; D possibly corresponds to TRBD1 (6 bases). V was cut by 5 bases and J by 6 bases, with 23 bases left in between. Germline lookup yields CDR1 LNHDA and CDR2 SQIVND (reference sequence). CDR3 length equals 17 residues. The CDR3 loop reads CASSLIQGTLVGQPQHF. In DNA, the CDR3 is TGTGCCAGTAGTCTAATACAGGGTACTCTAGTCGGTCAGCCCCAGCATTTT.

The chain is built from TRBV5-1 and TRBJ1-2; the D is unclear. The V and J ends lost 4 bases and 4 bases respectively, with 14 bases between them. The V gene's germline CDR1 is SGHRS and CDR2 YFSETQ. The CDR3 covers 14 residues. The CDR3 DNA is TGCGCCAGCAGCAGTAGGGAGTGGGGCTATGGCTACACCTTC. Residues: CASSSREWGYGYTF.

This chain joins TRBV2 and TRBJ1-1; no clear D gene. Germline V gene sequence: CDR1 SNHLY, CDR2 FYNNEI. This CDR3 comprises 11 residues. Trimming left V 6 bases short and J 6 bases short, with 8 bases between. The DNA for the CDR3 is TGTGCCAGCAGCCCTTTTTCTGAAGCTTTCTTT. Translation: CASSPFSEAFF.

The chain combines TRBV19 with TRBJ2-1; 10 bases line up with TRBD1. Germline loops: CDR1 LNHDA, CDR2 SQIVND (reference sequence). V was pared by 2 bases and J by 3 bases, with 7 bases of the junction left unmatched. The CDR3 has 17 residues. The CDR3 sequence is CASSIYSGTGVYNEQFF. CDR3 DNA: TGTGCCAGTAGTATATACTCCGGGACAGGGGTCTACAATGAGCAGTTCTTC. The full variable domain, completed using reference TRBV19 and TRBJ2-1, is DGGITQSPKYLFRKEGQNVTLSCEQNLNHDAMYWYRQDPGQGLRLIYYSQIVNDFQKGDIAEGYSVSREKKESFPLTVTSAQKNPTAFYLCASSIYSGTGVYNEQFFGPGTRLTVL.

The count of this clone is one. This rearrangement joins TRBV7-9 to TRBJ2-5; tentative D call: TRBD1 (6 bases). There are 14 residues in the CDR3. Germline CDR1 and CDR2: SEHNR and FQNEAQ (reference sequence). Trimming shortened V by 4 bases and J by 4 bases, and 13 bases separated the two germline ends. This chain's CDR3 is CASSYNTGLETQYF. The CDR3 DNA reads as TGTGCCAGCAGCTACAATACAGGGTTAGAGACCCAGTACTTC. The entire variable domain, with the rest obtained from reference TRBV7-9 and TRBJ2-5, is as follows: DTGVSQNPRHKITKRGQNVTFRCDPISEHNRLYWYRQTLGQGPEFLTYFQNEAQLEKSRLLSDRFSAERPKGSFSTLEIQRTEQGDSAMYLCASSYNTGLETQYFGPGTRLLVL.

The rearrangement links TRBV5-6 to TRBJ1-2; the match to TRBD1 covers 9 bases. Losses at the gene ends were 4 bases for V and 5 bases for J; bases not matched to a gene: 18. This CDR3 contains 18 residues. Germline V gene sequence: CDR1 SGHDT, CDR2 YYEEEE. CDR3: CASSPSTGGYLPRYGYTF. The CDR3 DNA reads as TGTGCCAGCAGCCCTTCCACAGGGGGCTATCTCCCTAGATATGGCTACACCTTC.

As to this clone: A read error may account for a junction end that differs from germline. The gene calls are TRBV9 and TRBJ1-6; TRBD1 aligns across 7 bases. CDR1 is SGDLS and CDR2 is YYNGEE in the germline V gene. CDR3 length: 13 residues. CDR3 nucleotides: TGTGCCAGCAGCGAGGGGGCTCCCGGGTACCCGAACTTT. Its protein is CASSEGAPGYPNF.

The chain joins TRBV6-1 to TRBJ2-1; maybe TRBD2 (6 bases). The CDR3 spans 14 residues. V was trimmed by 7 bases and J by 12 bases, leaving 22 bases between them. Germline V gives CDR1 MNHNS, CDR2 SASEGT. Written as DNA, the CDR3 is TGTGCCAGCACCCCTTTGGCCGGGGAGGAAGGGCAGTTCTTC. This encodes CASTPLAGEEGQFF.

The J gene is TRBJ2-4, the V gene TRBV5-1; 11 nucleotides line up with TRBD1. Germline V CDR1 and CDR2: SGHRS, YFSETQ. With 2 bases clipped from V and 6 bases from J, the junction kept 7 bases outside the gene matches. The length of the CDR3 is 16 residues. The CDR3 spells CASSFGRGTGGNIQYF. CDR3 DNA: TGCGCCAGCAGCTTTGGTCGCGGGACAGGGGGAAACATTCAGTACTTC.

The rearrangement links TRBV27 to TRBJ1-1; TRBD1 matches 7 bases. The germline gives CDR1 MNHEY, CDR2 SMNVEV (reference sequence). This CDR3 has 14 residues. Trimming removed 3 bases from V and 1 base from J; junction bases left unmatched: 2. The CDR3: CASSFGTENTEAFF. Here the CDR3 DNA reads TGTGCCAGCAGTTTTGGGACAGAGAACACTGAAGCTTTCTTT.

The CDR3 nucleotides are TGTGCCAGCAGCTCACCAAGTCCGGGCAGGGTTAACACCGGGGAGCTGTTTTTT. The encoded protein is CASSSPSPGRVNTGELFF. V gene TRBV5-4 combines with J gene TRBJ2-2; tentatively, D is TRBD1 (5 bases). Trimming took off 3 bases at V and 2 bases at J, with 20 bases between the two ends. This CDR3 has 18 amino acids. CDR1 is SGHNT and CDR2 is YYREEE in the germline V gene (reference sequence).

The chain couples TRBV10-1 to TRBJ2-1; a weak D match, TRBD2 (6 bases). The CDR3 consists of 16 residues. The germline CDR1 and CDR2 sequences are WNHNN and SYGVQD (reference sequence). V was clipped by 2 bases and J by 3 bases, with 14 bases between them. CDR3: CASSEGRQGFYNEQFF. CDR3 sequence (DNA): TGCGCCAGCAGTGAGGGGAGGCAGGGCTTCTACAATGAGCAGTTCTTC.

Here the CDR3 DNA reads TGTGCCATCAGTGAGAGAGGGACAGATTCACCCCTCCACTTT. Protein: CAISERGTDSPLHF. V and J are TRBV10-3 and TRBJ1-6, with TRBD1 matching over 7 bases. Per the germline V gene, CDR1 is ENHRY and CDR2 is SYGVKD. V dropped 2 bases and J dropped 8; count of bases not matched to a gene: 3. CDR3 length equals 14 residues.

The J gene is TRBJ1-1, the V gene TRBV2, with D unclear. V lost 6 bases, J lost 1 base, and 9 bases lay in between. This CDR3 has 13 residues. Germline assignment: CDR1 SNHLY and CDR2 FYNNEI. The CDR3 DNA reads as TGTGCCAGCAGGCCTGACAAGAACACTGAAGCTTTCTTT. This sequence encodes CASRPDKNTEAFF. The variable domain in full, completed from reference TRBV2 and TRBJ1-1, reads EPEVTQTPSHQVTQMGQEVILRCVPISNHLYFYWYRQILGQKVEFLVSFYNNEISEKSEIFDDQFSVERPDGSNFTLKIRSTKLEDSAMYFCASRPDKNTEAFFGQGTRLTVV.